Listed here is a single T cell receptor (beta chain). This specimen comes from a study of blood T cell repertoires in COVID-19. On the study more broadly: Sites across the United States, Italy and Spain contributed samples from acute and convalescent COVID-19.

J lost 6 bases, V lost 3 bases, and 7 bases had no gene match. CDR3 length: 14 residues. Germline assignment: CDR1 SNHLY and CDR2 FYNNEI. Using immunoSEQ multiplex PCR, the repertoire was profiled, and TCRdb retains in-frame clones only, with some absent. The sample has about 240,000 clones, approximately 83% seen once. The receptor was isolated from an elderly woman with acute or convalescent COVID-19. The V call is TRBV2, the J call TRBJ2-7, with 8 bases that match TRBD1. Sequencing was done on a sample of peripheral blood. For the CDR3, the DNA is TGTGCCAGCAGTGAGAGACAGGGGTATTTCGAGCAGTACTTC. The encoded protein is CASSERQGYFEQYF.